The source of this T cell receptor beta chain is a study of shared clonotypes between healthy human individuals (dated by TCRdb to about 2020). Broadly, across the study: The cohort comprised two women and a few men aged 18 to 49 years. For each donor, CD4 naive and CD4 memory were each given three plates, CD8 naive was given two plates, and CD8 memory was given one plate. To estimate repertoire size and how much clonotype sharing occurs between individuals, the study deeply sequenced the blood TCR repertoires of about five healthy adults. To increase sequencing depth and limit assay-specific biases, different laboratories used diverse techniques to prepare libraries and sequence TCR repertoires. Per donor, leukapheresis produced somewhere between about 0.8 and 9 billion PBMCs. What the research found in general, with its limitations: Because the study included a small number of donors, the genetic and exposure-history diversity represented was limited. When a few donors were compared, the shared fraction of clonotypes was about 5% for naive CD4, about 4% for naive CD8, roughly 2.5% for memory CD4, and 0.4% for memory CD8. Estimated clonotype richness was generally larger for naive than for memory subsets. Sampling was limited to blood, and TCR repertoires in tissue likely differ from TCR repertoires in blood. Pairwise subsampling indicated that sequencing depth was expected to affect the degree of clonotype sharing among donors. Compared with non-shared clonotypes, clonotypes shared by all four sorted-subset donors had higher generation probabilities. Incomplete sequencing was indicated by rarefaction of sorted-subset datasets, despite the large sequencing depth.

Worth noting for this clone: The target of this receptor is not known. This likely stems from a read error, as it lies one base from a far larger clone.

Using the deep immunoSEQ assay, TCR CDR3 regions were amplified from genomic DNA by multiplex PCR. For each cell subset, the extracted genomic DNA was distributed evenly across all wells of several immunoSEQ 96-well plates, and each plate served as one replicate. For sorted subsets, roughly 200 ng of genomic DNA, equivalent to roughly 30,000 T cell genomes, went into each replicate PCR. Purified libraries were measured with a Qubit 3.0 fluorometer, size-checked on a Bioanalyzer 2100, and measured again with the KAPA Library Quantification kit. A separate single-read 150-cycle Illumina NextSeq 550 flow cell was used to sequence each immunoSEQ 96-well plate. Per the source publication's procedure: The immunoSEQ output contained only junctional sequences without quality scores, so filtering could not match that applied to full-length reads. To assign V/J genes and CDR3, sequences were annotated using PyIR, a Python wrapper for IgBLAST v1.9, with IMGT germline references. Reads were removed for weak V/J assignments (E-value above 1e-6), missing CDR3, stop codons, out-of-frame junctions, or ambiguous translated residues. V3J clonotypes were defined as sequences sharing the same inferred V gene, J gene, and CDR3 amino acid sequence. To compute the percentage overlap between repertoires, the number of shared unique clonotypes was divided by the size of the smaller repertoire. Richness of each repertoire was evaluated using RTK rarefaction, the Chao1 estimator, and Recon v2.1 estimates of unobserved clonotypes. For all TCRbeta clonotypes obtained by the gDNA method from four donors, generation probabilities were computed with OLGA. TCRdb stores this immuneACCESS table with in-frame sequences only. Part of the clones is absent; in the studies checked, under half of the shortfall reflects unresolved V genes, and no reason is known for the rest. The V and J calls and clone size are taken from that table; D and trimming were inferred from the DNA. This sample comprises about 980,000 clones, approximately 76% of them detected only once. The ten largest make up about 1.5% of the sample.

CDR1 and CDR2 are drawn from the germline V gene: SGDLS, YYNGEE. At the junction V is shortened by 5 bases and J by 3 bases, with 5 bases in between. Counted from cysteine to phenylalanine, this CDR3 has 12 amino acids. The CDR3 DNA has 36 bases and is translated from base 1. Healthy HIV-negative adults with no recently reported acute infections or vaccinations were included as donors. Every donor was a Caucasian adult residing in Nashville, Tennessee, USA. Magnetic negative selection was used to enrich CD4+ T cells, after which naive cells were positively selected on CD45RA and the negative fraction became the memory subset. Blood was collected by leukapheresis, and PBMCs were isolated by Ficoll-Histopaque density gradient centrifugation and then cryopreserved in liquid nitrogen vapor phase. Analytical flow cytometry was used to check the purity and quantity of every magnetically sorted T cell population. From each sorted fraction, genomic DNA was isolated and quantified by UV absorbance on a Nanodrop 2000c.

The origin of this receptor is a man aged 18 to 29 in good health. The sequencing input was memory CD4+ T cells sorted from blood. The label giving this sample's cell subset or site can be read as: CD45RA-negative fraction. The chain uses TRBV9 and TRBJ2-2, with no D gene named confidently. In nucleotides, the sequence is TGTGCCAGCAGTGGGGACACCGGGGAGCTGTTTTTT. This codes for CASSGDTGELFF. When the CDR3 is completed using the reference TRBV9 and TRBJ2-2 genes on either side, the full variable domain is DSGVTQTPKHLITATGQRVTLRCSPRSGDLSVYWYQQSLDQGLQFLIQYYNGEERAKGNILERFSAQQFPDLHSELNLSSLELGDSALYFCASSGDTGELFFGEGSRLTVL.